This passage covers 20 T cell receptor beta chains from one sample sequenced in a study of control samples from healthy donors and cancer patients. Sequencing used immunoSEQ multiplex PCR; TCRdb keeps in-frame clones, though not all of them. The data contain roughly 88,000 clones, around 92% of them seen just once; the ten biggest clones take up 17%. The sample taken for sequencing was blood. These receptors were taken from a man aged 50 to 60 in good health.

V and J are TRBV12-5 and TRBJ1-1; D unresolved. Trimming pared 3 bases from V and 4 bases from J, leaving 9 bases between. Germline lookup yields CDR1 LGHNT and CDR2 FRNRAP. This CDR3 has 13 amino acids. CDR3 in amino acids: CASGFGGSTEAFF. Here the CDR3 DNA reads TGTGCTAGTGGTTTCGGCGGTAGCACTGAAGCTTTCTTT. Supplemented by reference TRBV12-5 and TRBJ1-1, the full variable domain reads DARVTQTPRHKVTEMGQEVTMRCQPILGHNTVFWYRQTMMQGLELLAYFRNRAPLDDSGMPKDRFSAEMPDATLATLKIQPSEPRDSAVYFCASGFGGSTEAFFGQGTRLTVV.

This rearrangement joins TRBV13 to TRBJ1-1; D call uncertain. Trimming cost V 2 bases and J 5 bases, with 6 bases left between them. The CDR3 has 12 residues. Germline V gene lookup returns CDR1 PRHDT and CDR2 FYEKMQ (reference sequence). The CDR3 DNA reads TGTGCCAGCAGCTTAAAGAAGACTGAAGCTTTCTTT. Amino acid sequence: CASSLKKTEAFF.

The chain combines TRBV6-5 with TRBJ1-1; TRBD1 matches 12 bases. CDR1 is MNHEY and CDR2 is SVGAGI in the germline V gene. With V trimmed by 0 bases and J by 11 bases, 7 bases remained unmatched. The CDR3 has 15 residues. The CDR3 DNA sequence: TGTGCCAGCAGTTACTCGGGGACAGGGGGCTTACGGGCTTTCTTT. Protein sequence: CASSYSGTGGLRAFF.

This clone was observed a single time. The chain is built from TRBV5-5 and TRBJ2-3; TRBD2 might be the D (5 bases). Germline CDR1 and CDR2: SGHKS and YYEKEE (reference sequence). V was cut by 2 bases and J by 1 base, with 11 bases left in between. The CDR3 is made up of 15 amino acids. CDR3 bases: TGTGCCAGCAGCTTAGAGGGCAAGCGCACAGATACGCAGTATTTT. It yields the protein CASSLEGKRTDTQYF.

The rearrangement joins TRBV7-2 to TRBJ2-7; 7 positions match TRBD1. The ends lost 7 bases at V and 0 bases at J; junction bases unmatched: 3. The CDR3 loop spans 13 amino acids. Germline V gene data show CDR1 as SGHTA and CDR2 as FQGNSA. The DNA for the CDR3 is TGTGCCAGCACCAGACAGGGCTCCTACGAGCAGTACTTC. This encodes CASTRQGSYEQYF.

The chain uses TRBV15 and TRBJ2-1; 9 bases agree with TRBD2. CDR1 is LNHNV and CDR2 is YYDKDF in the germline V gene (reference sequence). The CDR3 sequence is 16 residues long. The junction had 1 base not matched to a gene; V was cut back by 1 base and J by 0 bases. The CDR3 DNA is TGTGCCACCAGCAGAGCTAGCGGGGTCTCCTACAATGAGCAGTTCTTC. Translating it yields CATSRASGVSYNEQFF.

V and J are TRBV5-6 and TRBJ2-7; 8 nucleotides match TRBD1. This CDR3 is built from 16 residues. Germline assignment: CDR1 SGHDT and CDR2 YYEEEE. Unmatched junction bases numbered 10, after V lost 4 bases and J lost 1 base. This CDR3 is CASSATQGARSYEQYF. The CDR3 DNA follows: TGTGCCAGCAGCGCAACCCAGGGGGCGCGGTCCTACGAGCAGTACTTC.

This chain connects TRBV3-1 (or the pseudogene TRBV3-2) to TRBJ1-4; no definite D call. The CDR3 loop spans 12 amino acids. Germline CDR1 is LGHDT and CDR2 is YNNKEL (reference sequence). V was pared by 2 bases and J by 8 bases, with 6 bases between. The CDR3 region has the DNA TGTGCCAGCAGCCAATCACGGGAAAAACTGTTTTTT. Amino acid sequence: CASSQSREKLFF.

This clone occurred once. The chain links TRBV19 to TRBJ1-1, with D possibly being TRBD1 (5 bases). V dropped 2 bases and J dropped 5 bases, with 15 bases sitting between them. Germline values: CDR1 LNHDA, CDR2 SQIVND (reference sequence). This CDR3 is built from 15 residues. The CDR3 nucleotides read TGTGCCAGTAGTATATCGGGGGGTGGATTGACTGAAGCTTTCTTT. The encoded protein is CASSISGGGLTEAFF.

This chain links TRBV30 with TRBJ1-6; 7 bases map to TRBD1. The V segment lost 0 bases and the J segment 7 bases; nucleotides outside the gene matches: 6. The length of the CDR3 is 15 residues. Germline V gene data show CDR1 as GTSNPN and CDR2 as SVGIG (reference sequence). Here the CDR3 reads CAWSVPTGINSPLHF. In DNA form, the CDR3 reads TGTGCCTGGAGTGTGCCGACAGGGATAAATTCACCCCTCCACTTT.

As regards this clone: Other DNA variants within this sample encode the same CDR3. The J gene is TRBJ1-1, the V gene TRBV19, with D unresolved. V dropped 1 base and J dropped 1 base, with 4 bases sitting between them. Germline assignment: CDR1 LNHDA and CDR2 SQIVND (reference sequence). The CDR3 runs to 13 residues. CDR3 DNA sequence: TGTGCCAGTAGTATAGGTGGGAACACTGAAGCTTTCTTT. Encoded protein: CASSIGGNTEAFF.

CDR3 loop: CASSLEGVTGNTIYF. The DNA of the CDR3 is TGCGCCAGCAGCTTGGAGGGAGTCACTGGAAACACCATATATTTT. V usage is TRBV5-1 and J usage is TRBJ1-3, with no clear D. Germline values: CDR1 SGHRS, CDR2 YFSETQ. Between the trimmed V and J ends, which lost 0 bases and 2 bases, there was a span of 9 bases. The CDR3 consists of 15 residues.

This chain links TRBV7-9 with TRBJ1-2; D gene unclear. Trimming pared 5 bases from V and 3 bases from J, leaving 10 bases between. Germline V gene sequence: CDR1 SEHNR, CDR2 FQNEAQ (reference sequence). The CDR3 loop spans 13 amino acids. The CDR3 loop reads CASSPRGDYGYTF. In nucleotides, the CDR3 is TGTGCCAGCAGCCCACGGGGAGACTATGGCTACACCTTC. Full variable domain (rest looked up from reference TRBV7-9 and TRBJ1-2): DTGVSQNPRHKITKRGQNVTFRCDPISEHNRLYWYRQTLGQGPEFLTYFQNEAQLEKSRLLSDRFSAERPKGSFSTLEIQRTEQGDSAMYLCASSPRGDYGYTFGSGTRLTVV.

The V gene is TRBV27, the J gene TRBJ1-6; D gene ambiguous. Germline V CDR1 and CDR2: MNHEY, SMNVEV (reference sequence). CDR3 length: 11 amino acids. The V gene lost 8 bases and the J gene lost 11 bases, with 10 bases spanning the gap. The CDR3 here is CASGSPAPLHF. The CDR3 DNA reads as TGTGCCAGCGGGTCTCCGGCACCCCTCCACTTT.

This chain connects TRBV30 to TRBJ1-4; TRBD1 might be the D (6 bases). CDR3 size: 14 residues. CDR1 and CDR2 (germline): GTSNPN, SVGIG (reference sequence). Trimming left V 2 bases short and J 7 bases short, with 14 bases between. Here the CDR3 DNA reads TGTGCCTGGAGTCGGGGGGGGCTGGGTGAAAAACTGTTTTTT. It is translated as CAWSRGGLGEKLFF.

The chain couples TRBV3-1 (or the pseudogene TRBV3-2) to TRBJ1-2; D possibly corresponds to TRBD1 (5 bases). This CDR3 has 16 amino acids. Germline CDR1 reads LGHDT; CDR2 reads YNNKEL (reference sequence). Trimming shortened V by 0 bases and J by 10 bases, and 21 bases separated the two germline ends. Here the CDR3 reads CASSQDRFGQGIFYTF. The CDR3 DNA follows: TGTGCCAGCAGCCAAGATCGCTTTGGGCAGGGTATCTTCTACACCTTC.

V usage is TRBV30 and J usage is TRBJ1-5; D not certain. The CDR3 has 12 amino acids. Germline V gene lookup returns CDR1 GTSNPN and CDR2 SVGIG (reference sequence). Trimming cost V 2 bases and J 5 bases, with 7 bases left between them. The CDR3 nucleotides are TGTGCCTGGAGTAGGCCAGATCAGCCCCAGCATTTT. Translated: CAWSRPDQPQHF.

This rearrangement joins TRBV2 to TRBJ1-2; D not resolved. Germline loops: CDR1 SNHLY, CDR2 FYNNEI. V lost 1 base and J 7 bases, leaving 4 bases between the germline ends. The length of the CDR3 is 11 residues. The CDR3 nucleotides are TGTGCCAGCAGTGAAGAGGGTGGCTACACCTTC. Amino acid sequence: CASSEEGGYTF.

This chain connects TRBV29-1 to TRBJ1-1; 8 bases map to TRBD1. The J segment lost 3 bases and the V segment lost 7 bases, leaving 4 bases of the junction unmatched. The CDR3 contains 12 residues. In germline, CDR1 is SQVTM, CDR2 ANQGSEA. Written as DNA, the CDR3 is TGCAGCGGAGGGACAGGTTACACTGAAGCTTTCTTT. Its protein product is CSGGTGYTEAFF.

This clone was observed a handful of times. The chain is built from TRBV13 and TRBJ2-7, with D possibly TRBD1 on 5 matching bases. V gave up 2 bases and J gave up 2 bases, with 16 bases separating them. The germline V gene has CDR1 PRHDT and CDR2 FYEKMQ (reference sequence). The CDR3 totals 16 residues. CDR3 nucleotides: TGTGCCAGCAGCTTAAAAGGTTGGGGCGGAACCTACGAGCAGTACTTC. Amino acids: CASSLKGWGGTYEQYF.